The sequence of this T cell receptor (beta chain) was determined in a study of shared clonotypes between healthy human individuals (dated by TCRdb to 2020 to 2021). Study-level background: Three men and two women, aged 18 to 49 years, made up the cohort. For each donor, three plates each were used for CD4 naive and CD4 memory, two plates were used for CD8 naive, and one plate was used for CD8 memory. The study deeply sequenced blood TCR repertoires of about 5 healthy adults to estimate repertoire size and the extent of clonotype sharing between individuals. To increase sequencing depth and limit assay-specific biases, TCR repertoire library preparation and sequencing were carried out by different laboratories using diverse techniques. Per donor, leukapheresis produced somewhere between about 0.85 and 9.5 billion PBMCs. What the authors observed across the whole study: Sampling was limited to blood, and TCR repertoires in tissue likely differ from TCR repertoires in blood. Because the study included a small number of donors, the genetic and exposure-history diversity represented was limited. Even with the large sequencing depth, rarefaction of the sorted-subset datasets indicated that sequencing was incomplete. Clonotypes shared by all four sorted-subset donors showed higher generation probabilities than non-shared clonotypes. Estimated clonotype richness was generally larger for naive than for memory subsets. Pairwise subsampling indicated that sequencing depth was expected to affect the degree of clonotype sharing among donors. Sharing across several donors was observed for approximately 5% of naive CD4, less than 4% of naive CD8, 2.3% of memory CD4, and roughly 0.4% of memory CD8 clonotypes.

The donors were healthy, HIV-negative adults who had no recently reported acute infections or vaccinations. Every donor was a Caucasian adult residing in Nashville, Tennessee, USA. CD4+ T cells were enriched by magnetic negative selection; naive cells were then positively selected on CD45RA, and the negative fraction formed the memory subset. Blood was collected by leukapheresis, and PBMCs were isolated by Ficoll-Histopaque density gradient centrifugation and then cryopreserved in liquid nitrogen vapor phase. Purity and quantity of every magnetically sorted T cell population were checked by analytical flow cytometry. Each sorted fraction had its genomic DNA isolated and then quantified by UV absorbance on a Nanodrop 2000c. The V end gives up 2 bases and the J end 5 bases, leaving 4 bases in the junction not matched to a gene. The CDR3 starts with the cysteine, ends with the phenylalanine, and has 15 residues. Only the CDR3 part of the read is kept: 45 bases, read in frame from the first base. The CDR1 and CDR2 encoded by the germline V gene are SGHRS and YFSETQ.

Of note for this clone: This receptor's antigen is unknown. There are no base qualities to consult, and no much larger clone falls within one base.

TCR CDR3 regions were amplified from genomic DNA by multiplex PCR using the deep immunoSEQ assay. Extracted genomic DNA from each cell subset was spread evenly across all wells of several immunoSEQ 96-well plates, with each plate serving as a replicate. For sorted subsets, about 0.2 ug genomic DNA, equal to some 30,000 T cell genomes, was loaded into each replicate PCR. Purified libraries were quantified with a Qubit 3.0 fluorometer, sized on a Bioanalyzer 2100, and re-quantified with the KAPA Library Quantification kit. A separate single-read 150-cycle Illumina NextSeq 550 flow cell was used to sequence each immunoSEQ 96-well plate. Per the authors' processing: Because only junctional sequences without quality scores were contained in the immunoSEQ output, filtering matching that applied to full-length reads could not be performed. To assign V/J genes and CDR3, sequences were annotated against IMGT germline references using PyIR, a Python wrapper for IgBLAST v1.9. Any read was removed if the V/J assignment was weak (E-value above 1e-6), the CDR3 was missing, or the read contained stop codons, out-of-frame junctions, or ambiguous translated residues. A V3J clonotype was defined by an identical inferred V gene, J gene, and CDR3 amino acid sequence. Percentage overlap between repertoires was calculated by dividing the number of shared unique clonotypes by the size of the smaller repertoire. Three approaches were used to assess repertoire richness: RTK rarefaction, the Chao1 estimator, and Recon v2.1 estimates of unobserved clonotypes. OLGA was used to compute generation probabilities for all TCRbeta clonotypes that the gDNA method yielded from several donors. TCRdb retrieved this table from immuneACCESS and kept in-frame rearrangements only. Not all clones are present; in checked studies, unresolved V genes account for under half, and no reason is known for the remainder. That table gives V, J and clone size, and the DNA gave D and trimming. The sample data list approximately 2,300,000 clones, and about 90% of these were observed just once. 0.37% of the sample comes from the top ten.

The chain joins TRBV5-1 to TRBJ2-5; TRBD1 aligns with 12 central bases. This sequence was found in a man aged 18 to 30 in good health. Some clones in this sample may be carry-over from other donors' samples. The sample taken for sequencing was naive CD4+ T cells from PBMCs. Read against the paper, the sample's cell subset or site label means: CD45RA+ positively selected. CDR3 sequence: CASSFGTGGRETQYF. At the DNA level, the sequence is TGCGCCAGCAGCTTCGGGACAGGGGGCAGGGAGACCCAGTACTTC.